The clone carrying this T cell receptor (beta chain) was found once. Its antigen is not identified. Germline V CDR1 and CDR2: DFQATT, SNEGSKA (reference sequence). The CDR3 spans 15 residues. The V end was cut by 6 bases, the J end by 1 base, with 19 bases between. Extracted total RNA amounted to at least 6 micrograms for each sample. This record comes from a study of blood T cells in healthy people across ages. Study-level results: Roughly linearly, TCR beta diversity per million T cells fell as age increased.

A second about 6 to 12 cycle PCR used barcoded and J-beta primers. TCRdb reanalysed the 5' RACE reads using MiXCR and keeps one entry per CDR3 protein. The sample gives 850,000 to 1,000,000 distinct CDR3 sequences, around 54% of which show up once; 20% to 25% is in the top ten. The chain is built from TRBV20-1 and TRBJ2-7; perhaps TRBD2 as D (6 bases). Sequenced material: blood. This receptor was taken from a woman aged 55-69 years in good health. The CDR3 nucleotides read TGCAGTGCCGTAATACCGGGACTTAATTCCTACGAGCAGTACTTC. Encoded protein: CSAVIPGLNSYEQYF.